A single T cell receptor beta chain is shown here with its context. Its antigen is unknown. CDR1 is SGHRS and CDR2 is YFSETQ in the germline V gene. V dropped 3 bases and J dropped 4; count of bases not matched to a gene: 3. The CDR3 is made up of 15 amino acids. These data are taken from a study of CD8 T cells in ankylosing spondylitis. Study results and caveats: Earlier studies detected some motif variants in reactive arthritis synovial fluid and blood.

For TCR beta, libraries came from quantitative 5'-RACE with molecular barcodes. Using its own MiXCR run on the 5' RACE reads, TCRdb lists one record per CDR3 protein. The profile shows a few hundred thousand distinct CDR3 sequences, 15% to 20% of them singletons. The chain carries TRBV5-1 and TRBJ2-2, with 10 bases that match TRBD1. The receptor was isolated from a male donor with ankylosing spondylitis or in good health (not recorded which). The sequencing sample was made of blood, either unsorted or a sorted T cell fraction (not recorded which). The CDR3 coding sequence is TGCGCCAGCAGCTCGGGACAGGGGCCCACCGGGGAGCTGTTTTTT. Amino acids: CASSSGQGPTGELFF.